Listed here are 14 T cell receptor beta chains from one sample, sequenced in a study of shared clonotypes between healthy human individuals. Assay used: immunoSEQ multiplex PCR; TCRdb lists only in-frame clones, some missing. The sample has some 630,000 clones, roughly 78% seen once. The sequencing sample was made of memory CD4+ T cells sorted from blood. The sample's subset: CD45RA-negative fraction. These receptor sequences come from a woman under 40 in good health.

The rearrangement links TRBV5-4 to TRBJ2-1; D is ambiguous. Between the trimmed V and J ends, which lost 2 bases and 0 bases, there was a span of 9 bases. The CDR3 is 15 residues long. The germline V gene has CDR1 SGHNT and CDR2 YYREEE (reference sequence). The CDR3 is CASSFDSSSYNEQFF. DNA of the CDR3: TGTGCCAGCAGCTTTGACTCGAGCTCCTACAATGAGCAGTTCTTC.

The gene calls are TRBV10-1 and TRBJ2-5; D perhaps matches TRBD2 (6 bases). Germline CDR1 and CDR2: WNHNN and SYGVQD (reference sequence). V lost 0 bases to trimming and J lost 5 bases, with 13 bases between them. This CDR3 contains 15 residues. The CDR3: CASSESMAGRETQYF. CDR3 in DNA: TGCGCCAGCAGTGAGTCTATGGCGGGGCGGGAGACCCAGTACTTC.

This rearrangement joins TRBV21-1 to TRBJ1-1; the table's D call of TRBD1 was not tested on the DNA. TRBV21-1 is deemed a pseudogene. This CDR3 spans 15 amino acids. CDR3: CASSKGRQLGTEAFF. Here the CDR3 DNA reads TGTGCCAGCAGCAAAGGGCGACAGCTCGGCACTGAAGCTTTCTTT.

The chain uses TRBV4-1 and TRBJ2-5; 14 bases fit TRBD2. V shed 4 bases, J shed 4 bases, and the junction held 8 bases outside the gene matches. The length of the CDR3 is 17 residues. Germline V gene data show CDR1 as MGHRA and CDR2 as YSYEKL. CDR3 protein: CASSLRGLAGARETQYF. The DNA of the CDR3 is TGCGCCAGCAGCCTCCGGGGACTAGCGGGGGCCCGAGAGACCCAGTACTTC.

The chain has TRBV7-3 and TRBJ2-3; maybe TRBD1 (5 bases). This CDR3 is 14 amino acids long. Germline CDR1 and CDR2: SGHTA and FQGTGA. Trimming took 1 base from V and 2 from J, leaving 7 bases between them. CDR3 in DNA: TGTGCCAGCAGCTTAAGGGGCCACACAGATACGCAGTATTTT. This sequence encodes CASSLRGHTDTQYF.

The chain joins TRBV18 to TRBJ2-5, with D possibly TRBD1 on 6 matching bases. The CDR3 has 14 amino acids. From germline, CDR1 is KGHSH and CDR2 LQKENI. V lost 2 bases and J lost 5, with 12 bases in between. This CDR3 is CASSPKKQGETQYF. The CDR3 DNA sequence: TGTGCCAGCTCACCAAAAAAACAGGGTGAGACCCAGTACTTC. Supplemented by reference TRBV18 and TRBJ2-5, the full variable domain reads NAGVMQNPRHLVRRRGQEARLRCSPMKGHSHVYWYRQLPEEGLKFMVYLQKENIIDESGMPKERFSAEFPKEGPSILRIQQVVRGDSAAYFCASSPKKQGETQYFGPGTRLLVL.

This clone has only one observation. V usage is TRBV5-1 and J usage is TRBJ1-3; no reliable D call. The CDR3 consists of 16 residues. In germline, CDR1 is SGHRS, CDR2 YFSETQ. V shed 4 bases and J shed 2 bases, with 16 bases lying between them. The CDR3 sequence: CASSEGSRVTGNTIYF. DNA for the CDR3: TGCGCCAGCAGCGAAGGCTCTCGGGTAACTGGAAACACCATATATTTT.

V gene TRBV28 combines with J gene TRBJ2-2; 9 positions agree with TRBD2. The germline CDR1 and CDR2 sequences are MDHEN and SYDVKM. V was pared by 8 bases and J by 7 bases, with 14 bases of the junction left unmatched. The CDR3 runs 16 residues. CDR3 sequence: CASAKGAGGYGGELFF. For the CDR3, the DNA is TGTGCCAGCGCCAAGGGTGCGGGAGGGTACGGCGGGGAGCTGTTTTTT.

This clone came up a few times. The chain employs TRBV28 and TRBJ2-7; unclear D gene. This CDR3 spans 12 amino acids. CDR1 and CDR2 from the germline V gene are MDHEN and SYDVKM. V gave up 6 bases and J gave up 7 bases, with 13 bases separating them. The CDR3 nucleotides are TGTGCCAGCAGCCGCCCGCGGTGGGAGCAGTACTTC. It is translated as CASSRPRWEQYF.

The chain is built from TRBV25-1 and TRBJ2-1; tentatively, D is TRBD2 (6 bases). Germline assignment: CDR1 MGHDK and CDR2 SYGVNS. The germline V and J ends were trimmed by 5 bases and 10 bases, with 15 bases remaining between them. The length of the CDR3 is 13 residues. CDR3 in amino acids: CASSTREGGEQFF. The CDR3 nucleotides are TGTGCCAGCAGTACGCGGGAAGGAGGGGAGCAGTTCTTC.

Turning to this clone: This same CDR3 is encoded by further DNA sequences in the sample. The rearrangement uses TRBV7-9 and TRBJ2-5; D unresolved. The V end lost 3 bases, the J end lost 4 bases, and 3 bases lay between the germline ends. Germline V CDR1 and CDR2: SEHNR, FQNEAQ (reference sequence). The CDR3 loop spans 11 amino acids. The CDR3 DNA reads as TGTGCCAGCAGCTTCGGAGAGACCCAGTACTTC. This encodes CASSFGETQYF.

The V and J genes are TRBV2 and TRBJ2-7, with a tentative D call TRBD2 (5 bases). This CDR3 is built from 13 residues. V shed 7 bases and J shed 1 base, with 11 bases lying between them. Germline V gene data show CDR1 as SNHLY and CDR2 as FYNNEI. CDR3 nucleotide sequence: TGTGCCAGCATGAGGGCAGGATCCTACGAGCAGTACTTC. Its translation is CASMRAGSYEQYF.

This clone has just a few counts. The CDR3 loop is CAWRPGNEKLFF. CDR3 nucleotide sequence: TGTGCCTGGAGACCGGGTAATGAAAAACTGTTTTTT. The rearrangement uses TRBV30 and TRBJ1-4; no reliable D call. Trimming cost V 3 bases and J 4 bases, with 6 bases left between them. CDR3 length equals 12 residues. Germline CDR1 GTSNPN, CDR2 SVGIG (reference sequence).

The genes are TRBV7-6 and TRBJ2-7, with D possibly TRBD1 on 6 matching bases. This CDR3 spans 13 amino acids. Between the trimmed V and J ends, which lost 5 bases and 3 bases, there was a span of 11 bases. CDR1 and CDR2 (germline): SGHVS, FNYEAQ. The CDR3 nucleotides read TGTGCCAGCAGCCAAGGACAGCTCTACGAGCAGTACTTC. The encoded protein is CASSQGQLYEQYF.